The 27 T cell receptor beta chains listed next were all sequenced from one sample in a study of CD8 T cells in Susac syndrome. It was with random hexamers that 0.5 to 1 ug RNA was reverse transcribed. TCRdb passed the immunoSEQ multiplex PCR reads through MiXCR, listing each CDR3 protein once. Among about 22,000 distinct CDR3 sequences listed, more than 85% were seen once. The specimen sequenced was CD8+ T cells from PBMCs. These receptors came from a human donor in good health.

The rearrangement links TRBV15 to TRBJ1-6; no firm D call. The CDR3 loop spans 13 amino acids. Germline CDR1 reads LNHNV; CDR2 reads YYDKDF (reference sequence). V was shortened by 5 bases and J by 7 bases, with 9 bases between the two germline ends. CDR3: CATSPWRNSPLHF. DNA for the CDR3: TGTGCCACCAGCCCTTGGAGGAATTCACCCCTCCACTTT. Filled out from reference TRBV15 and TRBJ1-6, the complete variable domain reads DAMVIQNPRYQVTQFGKPVTLSCSQTLNHNVMYWYQQKSSQAPKLLFHYYDKDFNNEADTPDNFQSRRPNTSFCFLDIRSPGLGDTAMYLCATSPWRNSPLHFGNGTRLTVT.

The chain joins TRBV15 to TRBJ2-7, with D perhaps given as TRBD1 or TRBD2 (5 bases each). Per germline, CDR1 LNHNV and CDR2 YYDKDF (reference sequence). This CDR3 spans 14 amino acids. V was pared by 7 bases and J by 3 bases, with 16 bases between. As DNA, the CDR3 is TGTGCCACCAAAGGCTCAGGGACGGGCTACGAGCAGTACTTC. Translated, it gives CATKGSGTGYEQYF.

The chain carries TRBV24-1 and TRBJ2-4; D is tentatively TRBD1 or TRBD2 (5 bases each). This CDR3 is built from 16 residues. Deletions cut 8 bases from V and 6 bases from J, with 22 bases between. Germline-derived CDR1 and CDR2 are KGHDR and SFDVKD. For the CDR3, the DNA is TGTGCCACCATTTATTATCCGGGGCCTCCGACAAACATTCAGTACTTC. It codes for CATIYYPGPPTNIQYF.

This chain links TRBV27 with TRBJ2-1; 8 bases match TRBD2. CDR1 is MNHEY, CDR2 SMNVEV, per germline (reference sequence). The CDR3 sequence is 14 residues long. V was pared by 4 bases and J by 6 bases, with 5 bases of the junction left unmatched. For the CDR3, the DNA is TGTGCCAGCAGTTACCCCGGGGGGGGCAATGAGCAGTTCTTC. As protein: CASSYPGGGNEQFF.

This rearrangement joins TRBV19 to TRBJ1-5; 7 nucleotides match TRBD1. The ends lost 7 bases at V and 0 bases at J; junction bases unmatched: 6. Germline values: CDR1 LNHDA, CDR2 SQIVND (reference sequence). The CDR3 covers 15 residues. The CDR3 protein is CASNRDRNSNQPQHF. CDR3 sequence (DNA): TGTGCCAGTAACCGGGACAGAAATAGCAATCAGCCCCAGCATTTT.

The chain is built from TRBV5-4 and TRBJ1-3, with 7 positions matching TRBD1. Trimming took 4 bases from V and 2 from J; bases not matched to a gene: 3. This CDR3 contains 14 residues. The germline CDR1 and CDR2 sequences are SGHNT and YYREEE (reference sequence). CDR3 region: CASSETGAGNTIYF. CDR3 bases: TGTGCCAGCAGCGAAACAGGGGCTGGAAACACCATATATTTT.

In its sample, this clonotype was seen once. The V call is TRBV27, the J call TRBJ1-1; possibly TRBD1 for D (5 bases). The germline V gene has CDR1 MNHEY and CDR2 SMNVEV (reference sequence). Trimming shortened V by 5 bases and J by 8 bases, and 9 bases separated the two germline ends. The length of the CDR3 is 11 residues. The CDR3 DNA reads TGTGCCAGCAGTCTTGCAGGGGAAGCTTTCTTT. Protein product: CASSLAGEAFF.

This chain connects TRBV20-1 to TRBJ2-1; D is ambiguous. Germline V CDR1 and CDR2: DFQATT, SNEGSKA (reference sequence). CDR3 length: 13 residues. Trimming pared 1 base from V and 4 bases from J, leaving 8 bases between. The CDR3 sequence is CSARADGYNEQFF. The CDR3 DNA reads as TGCAGTGCTAGAGCTGATGGTTACAATGAGCAGTTCTTC.

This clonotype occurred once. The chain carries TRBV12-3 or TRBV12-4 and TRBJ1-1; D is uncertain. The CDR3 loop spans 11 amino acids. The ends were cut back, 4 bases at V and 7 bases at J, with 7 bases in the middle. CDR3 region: CASSSSVEAFF. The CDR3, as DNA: TGTGCCAGCAGTTCATCTGTTGAAGCTTTCTTT.

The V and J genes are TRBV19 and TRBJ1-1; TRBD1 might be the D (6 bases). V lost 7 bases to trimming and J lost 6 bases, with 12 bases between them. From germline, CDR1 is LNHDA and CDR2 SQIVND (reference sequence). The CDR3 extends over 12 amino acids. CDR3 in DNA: TGTGCCAGTACCCTGGGGGGCGCTGAAGCTTTCTTT. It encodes CASTLGGAEAFF.

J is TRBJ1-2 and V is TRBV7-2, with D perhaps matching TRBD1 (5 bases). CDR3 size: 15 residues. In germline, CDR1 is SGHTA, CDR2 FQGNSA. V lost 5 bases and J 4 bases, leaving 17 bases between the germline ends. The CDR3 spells CASSGPGRTIYGYTF. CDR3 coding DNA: TGTGCCAGCAGCGGACCAGGGCGGACTATCTATGGCTACACCTTC.

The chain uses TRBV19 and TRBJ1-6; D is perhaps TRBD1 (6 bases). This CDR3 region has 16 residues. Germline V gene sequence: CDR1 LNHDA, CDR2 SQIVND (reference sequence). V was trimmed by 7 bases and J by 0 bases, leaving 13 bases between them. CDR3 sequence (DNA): TGTGCCAGTACCGCAGGGGATAGCTCCTATAATTCACCCCTCCACTTT. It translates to CASTAGDSSYNSPLHF.

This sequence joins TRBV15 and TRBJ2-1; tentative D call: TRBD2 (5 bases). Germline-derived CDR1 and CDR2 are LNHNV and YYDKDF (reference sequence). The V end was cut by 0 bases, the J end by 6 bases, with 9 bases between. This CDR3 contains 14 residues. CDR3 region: CATSRDSRANEQFF. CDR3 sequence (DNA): TGTGCCACCAGCAGAGATTCGAGGGCCAATGAGCAGTTCTTC.

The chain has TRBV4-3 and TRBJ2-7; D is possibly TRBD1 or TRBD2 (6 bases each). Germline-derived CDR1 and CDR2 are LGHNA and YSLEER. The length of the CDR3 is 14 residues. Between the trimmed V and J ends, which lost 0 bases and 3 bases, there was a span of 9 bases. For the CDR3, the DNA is TGCGCCAGCAGCCAAGATGAGGGGGGCTACGAGCAGTACTTC. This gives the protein CASSQDEGGYEQYF.

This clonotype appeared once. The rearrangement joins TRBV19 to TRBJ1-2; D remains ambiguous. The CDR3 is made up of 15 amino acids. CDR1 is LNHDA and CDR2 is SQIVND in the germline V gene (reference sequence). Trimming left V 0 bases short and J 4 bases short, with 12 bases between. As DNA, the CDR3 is TGTGCCAGTAGTATAGAAGGGCACCTTCCCTATGGCTACACCTTC. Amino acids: CASSIEGHLPYGYTF.

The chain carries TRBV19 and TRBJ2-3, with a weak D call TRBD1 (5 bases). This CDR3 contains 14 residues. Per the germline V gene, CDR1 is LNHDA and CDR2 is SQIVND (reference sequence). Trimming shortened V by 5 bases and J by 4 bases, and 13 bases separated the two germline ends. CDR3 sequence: CASSLFRVPDTQYF. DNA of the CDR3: TGTGCCAGTAGTTTATTCAGGGTCCCAGATACGCAGTATTTT.

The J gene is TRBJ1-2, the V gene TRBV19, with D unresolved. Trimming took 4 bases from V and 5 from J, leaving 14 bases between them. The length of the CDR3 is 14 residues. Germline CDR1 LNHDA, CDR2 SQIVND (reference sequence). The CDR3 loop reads CASSTRPTRYGYTF. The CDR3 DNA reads TGTGCCAGTAGTACGAGACCCACGAGGTATGGCTACACCTTC.

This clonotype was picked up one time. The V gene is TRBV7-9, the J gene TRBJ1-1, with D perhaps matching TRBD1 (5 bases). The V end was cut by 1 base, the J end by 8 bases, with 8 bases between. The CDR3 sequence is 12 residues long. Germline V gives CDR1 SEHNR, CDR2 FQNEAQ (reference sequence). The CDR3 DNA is TGTGCCAGCAGCTTAGACAGGTTCGAAGCTTTCTTT. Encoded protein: CASSLDRFEAFF.

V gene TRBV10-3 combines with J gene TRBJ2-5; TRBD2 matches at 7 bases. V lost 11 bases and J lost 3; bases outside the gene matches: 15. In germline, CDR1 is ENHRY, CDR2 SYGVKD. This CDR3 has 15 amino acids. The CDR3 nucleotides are TGTGCCGCCCGAGCGGGGAATCATATCGAAGAGACCCAGTACTTC. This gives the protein CAARAGNHIEETQYF.

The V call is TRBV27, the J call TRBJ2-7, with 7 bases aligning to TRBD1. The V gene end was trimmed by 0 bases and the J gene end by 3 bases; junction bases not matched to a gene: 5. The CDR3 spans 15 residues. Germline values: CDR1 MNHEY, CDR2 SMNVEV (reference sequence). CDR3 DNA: TGTGCCAGCAGTTTATCCGGGACAGTAAACTACGAGCAGTACTTC. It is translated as CASSLSGTVNYEQYF.

The CDR3 region has the DNA TGTGCCAGCAGCTTAGCTCCGCAGGGATCTGGCTACACCTTC. Amino acid sequence: CASSLAPQGSGYTF. V and J are TRBV7-9 and TRBJ1-2; weak D call: TRBD1 (5 bases). Germline V gene lookup returns CDR1 SEHNR and CDR2 FQNEAQ (reference sequence). Trimming took 0 bases from V and 7 from J, leaving 12 bases between them. The CDR3 extends over 14 amino acids.

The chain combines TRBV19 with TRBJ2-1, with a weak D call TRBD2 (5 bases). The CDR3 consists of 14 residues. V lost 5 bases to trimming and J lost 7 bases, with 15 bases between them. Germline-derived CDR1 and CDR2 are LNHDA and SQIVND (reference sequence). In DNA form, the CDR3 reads TGTGCCAGTAGTCCCTACGGAGAGGGTAATGAGCAGTTCTTC. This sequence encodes CASSPYGEGNEQFF. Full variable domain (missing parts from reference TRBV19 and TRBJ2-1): DGGITQSPKYLFRKEGQNVTLSCEQNLNHDAMYWYRQDPGQGLRLIYYSQIVNDFQKGDIAEGYSVSREKKESFPLTVTSAQKNPTAFYLCASSPYGEGNEQFFGPGTRLTVL.

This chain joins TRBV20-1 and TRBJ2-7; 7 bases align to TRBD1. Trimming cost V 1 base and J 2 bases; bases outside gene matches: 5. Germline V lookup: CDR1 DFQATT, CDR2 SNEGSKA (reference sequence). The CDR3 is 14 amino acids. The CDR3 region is CSARGDSGPYEQYF. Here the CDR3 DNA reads TGCAGTGCTAGAGGGGACAGCGGACCCTACGAGCAGTACTTC.

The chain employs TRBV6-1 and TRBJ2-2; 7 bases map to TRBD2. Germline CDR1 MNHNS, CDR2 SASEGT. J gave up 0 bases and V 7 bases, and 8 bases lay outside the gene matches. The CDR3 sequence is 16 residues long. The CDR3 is CASTTPGGANTGELFF. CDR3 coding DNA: TGTGCCAGCACCACACCGGGGGGAGCGAACACCGGGGAGCTGTTTTTT.

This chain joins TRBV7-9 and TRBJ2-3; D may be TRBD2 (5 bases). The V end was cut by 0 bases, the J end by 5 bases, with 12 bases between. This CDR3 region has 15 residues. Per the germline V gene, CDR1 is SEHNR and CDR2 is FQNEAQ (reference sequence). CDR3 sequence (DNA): TGTGCCAGCAGCTTAGCGCGGCTAGCCGGAGATACGCAGTATTTT. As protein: CASSLARLAGDTQYF. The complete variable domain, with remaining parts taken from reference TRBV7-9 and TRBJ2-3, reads DTGVSQNPRHKITKRGQNVTFRCDPISEHNRLYWYRQTLGQGPEFLTYFQNEAQLEKSRLLSDRFSAERPKGSFSTLEIQRTEQGDSAMYLCASSLARLAGDTQYFGPGTRLTVL.

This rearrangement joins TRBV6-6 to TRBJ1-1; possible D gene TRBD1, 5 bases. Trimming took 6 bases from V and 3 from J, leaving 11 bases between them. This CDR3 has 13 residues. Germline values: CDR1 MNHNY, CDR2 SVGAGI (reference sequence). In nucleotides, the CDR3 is TGTGCCAGCAGGGTCTGGGGGGACACTGAAGCTTTCTTT. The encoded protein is CASRVWGDTEAFF.

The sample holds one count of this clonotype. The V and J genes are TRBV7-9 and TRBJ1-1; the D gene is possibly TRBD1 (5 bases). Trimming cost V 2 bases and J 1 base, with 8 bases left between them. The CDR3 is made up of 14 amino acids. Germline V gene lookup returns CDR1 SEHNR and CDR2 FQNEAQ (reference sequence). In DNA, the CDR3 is TGTGCCAGCAGCTTACTGGGGGGGAACACTGAAGCTTTCTTT. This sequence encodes CASSLLGGNTEAFF.